This is a list of T cell receptor beta chains from one sample in a study of Graves' ophthalmopathy and Graves' hyperthyroidism. TCRdb re-derived calls from the multiplex PCR reads in MiXCR, one entry per CDR3 protein. Seen here are fewer than 650,000 distinct CDR3 sequences, approximately 21% observed once, and the top ten hold more than 5.5%. Sequencing input: peripheral blood. These receptors all come from a woman between 18 and 29 years old with stable Graves' hyperthyroidism. Some clones in this sample may be carry-over from other donors' samples. The CDR3 runs from the conserved cysteine through the conserved F or W. The D gene is left open where the match is weak. Size values are once, few and many counts, or a class for expanded clones, and some rows have none.

V: TRBV28
J: TRBJ1-5
size: -
D: TRBD1
DNA: TGTGCCAGCAGTTCCCGCCGGGACAGGGTTGAGTTTGGGGATCAGCCCCAGCATTTT
CDR3: CASSSRRDRVEFGDQPQHF

V: TRBV3-1
J: TRBJ1-2
size: many
D: TRBD1
DNA: TGTGCCAGCAGCCAAGACCTCTTTTTGGGACAGAACTATGGCTACACCTTC
CDR3: CASSQDLFLGQNYGYTF

V: TRBV24-1
J: TRBJ1-1
size: many
D: -
DNA: TGTGCCACCAGTGACTCGTGTAGCACTGAAGCTTTCTTT
CDR3: CATSDSCSTEAFF

V: TRBV6-2/TRBV6-3
J: TRBJ2-7
size: many
D: TRBD1
DNA: TGTGCCAGCAGTTATTTGCCCAATCTCGGGACAGGGGATCGCGAGCAGTACTTC
CDR3: CASSYLPNLGTGDREQYF

V: TRBV11-2
J: TRBJ2-7
size: -
D: TRBD2
DNA: TGTGCCAGCAGCTTAGATTGGGGGACTAGCAACCGGGCTTACGAGCAGTACTTC
CDR3: CASSLDWGTSNRAYEQYF

V: TRBV20-1
J: TRBJ2-5
size: few
D: -
DNA: TGCAGTGCATGGCGCCAAGAGACCCAGTACTTC
CDR3: CSAWRQETQYF

V: TRBV28
J: TRBJ1-5
size: -
D: -
DNA: TGTGCCAGCTTGCCCGGGGCGAGCAATCAGCCCCAGCATTTT
CDR3: CASLPGASNQPQHF

V: TRBV12-3/TRBV12-4
J: TRBJ2-7
size: -
D: TRBD1
DNA: TGTGCCAGCAGTTCGGGACAGGGGGCCCTTCGGCAGTACTTC
CDR3: CASSSGQGALRQYF

V: TRBV4-1
J: TRBJ2-5
size: many
D: -
DNA: TGCGCCAGCAGCCAAGGTCAGGGGTATGGAGAGACCCAGTACTTC
CDR3: CASSQGQGYGETQYF

V: TRBV6-2/TRBV6-3
J: TRBJ1-1
size: few
D: -
DNA: TGTGCCAGCAGTTACTCCGCCCAGGCAGTACGCATGAACACTGAAGCTTTCTTT
CDR3: CASSYSAQAVRMNTEAFF

V: TRBV11-2
J: TRBJ2-7
size: many
D: TRBD1
DNA: TGTGCCAGCAGCTTAGAGGACAGGGTATCCTACGAGCAGTACTTC
CDR3: CASSLEDRVSYEQYF

V: TRBV6-1
J: TRBJ2-7
size: few
D: TRBD1
DNA: TGTGCCAGCAGCGGGACAGAACTTTCCTACGAGCAGTACTTC
CDR3: CASSGTELSYEQYF

V: TRBV9
J: TRBJ1-2
size: many
D: -
DNA: TGTGCCAGCAGCGTAGCACCAGGGGAGTATGGCTACACCTTC
CDR3: CASSVAPGEYGYTF

V: TRBV6-1
J: TRBJ1-2
size: few
D: -
DNA: TGTGCCAGCAGTGAACCAGGGACGGGCTATGGCTACACCTTC
CDR3: CASSEPGTGYGYTF

V: TRBV15
J: TRBJ2-2
size: many
D: -
DNA: TGTGCCACCAGCAGAGATAAGGGGTTCACCGGGGAGCTGTTTTTT
CDR3: CATSRDKGFTGELFF

V: TRBV7-3
J: TRBJ2-5
size: many
D: -
DNA: TGTGCCAGCAGCCCAACAGGGACGGACCAAGAGACCCAGTACTTC
CDR3: CASSPTGTDQETQYF

V: TRBV2
J: TRBJ2-7
size: many
D: -
DNA: TGTGCCAGCAGTGAGCGGGACAGCTCGTACGAGCAGTACTTC
CDR3: CASSERDSSYEQYF

V: TRBV7-9
J: TRBJ2-2
size: -
D: TRBD2
DNA: TGTGCCAGCAGCCGCAACGGACTAGCGGGGGGCAAGAACACCGGGGAGCTGTTTTTT
CDR3: CASSRNGLAGGKNTGELFF

V: TRBV11-2
J: TRBJ1-6
size: -
D: TRBD1
DNA: TGTGCCAGCAGCCCCCGGACAGGGAGGGATTCACCCCTCCACTTT
CDR3: CASSPRTGRDSPLHF

V: TRBV5-1
J: TRBJ2-5
size: few
D: TRBD1
DNA: TGCGCCAGCAGCATAGGGACAGGGAATGGGGAGACCCAGTACTTC
CDR3: CASSIGTGNGETQYF

V: TRBV3-1
J: TRBJ1-2
size: many
D: -
DNA: TGTGCCAGCAGCCAAGGACAGTACCATGGCTACACCTTC
CDR3: CASSQGQYHGYTF

V: TRBV28
J: TRBJ2-2
size: many
D: TRBD1
DNA: TGTGCCAGCAGTCCTGGACAGGGGCCCACCGGGGAGCTGTTTTTT
CDR3: CASSPGQGPTGELFF

V: TRBV7-6
J: TRBJ1-1
size: many
D: -
DNA: TGTGCCAGCACCACAGAACCAAGGGGGTTGAACACTGAAGCTTTCTTT
CDR3: CASTTEPRGLNTEAFF

V: TRBV27
J: TRBJ2-5
size: many
D: -
DNA: TGTGCCAGCAGCCCACGCCACCGACAGTTCCAAGAGACCCAGTACTTC
CDR3: CASSPRHRQFQETQYF

V: TRBV20-1
J: TRBJ1-2
size: many
D: -
DNA: TGCAGTGCGATCCGGGGCAGGGATGGCTACACCTTC
CDR3: CSAIRGRDGYTF

V: TRBV6-5
J: TRBJ2-7
size: few
D: -
DNA: TGTGCCAGCAACGACGCAGGTGGGGGAGTTGAGCAGTACTTC
CDR3: CASNDAGGGVEQYF

V: TRBV12-3/TRBV12-4
J: TRBJ1-2
size: many
D: -
DNA: TGTGCCAGCAGTCCGCGGGGTTCGGGGGAAGGCTACACCTTC
CDR3: CASSPRGSGEGYTF

V: TRBV12-3/TRBV12-4
J: TRBJ1-2
size: -
D: -
DNA: TGTGCCAGCAGTCCCACAGGAAAACAAGGCTACACCTTC
CDR3: CASSPTGKQGYTF

V: TRBV12-3/TRBV12-4
J: TRBJ1-2
size: many
D: -
DNA: TGTGCCAGCAGTCGCCCCGATGTGTATGGCTACACCTTC
CDR3: CASSRPDVYGYTF

V: TRBV12-3/TRBV12-4
J: TRBJ1-5
size: -
D: -
DNA: TGTGCCAGCAGCCCTAAACAGGGTTTTGGTCAGCCCCAGCATTTT
CDR3: CASSPKQGFGQPQHF

V: TRBV11-2
J: TRBJ2-7
size: once
D: TRBD2
DNA: TGTGCCAGCAGCTCCCACAGCGGGAGGCATAGCTACGAGCAGTACTTC
CDR3: CASSSHSGRHSYEQYF

V: TRBV20-1
J: TRBJ1-2
size: few
D: -
DNA: TGCAGTGCTAGCGACCGAAGGGACTATGGCTACACCTTC
CDR3: CSASDRRDYGYTF

V: TRBV10-3
J: TRBJ2-7
size: -
D: -
DNA: TGTGCCATCAGTGTCCCTACCGGGATCTCCTACGAGCAGTACTTC
CDR3: CAISVPTGISYEQYF

V: TRBV11-2
J: TRBJ2-7
size: many
D: -
DNA: TGTGCCAGCAGCTCACTCCCACAGGGCCACCCCTACGAGCAGTACTTC
CDR3: CASSSLPQGHPYEQYF

V: TRBV5-5
J: TRBJ1-2
size: -
D: TRBD1
DNA: TGTGCCAGCAGCGCGGGACAGGGGAACACGAGAGGCTACACCTTC
CDR3: CASSAGQGNTRGYTF

V: TRBV5-1
J: TRBJ1-1
size: once
D: -
DNA: TGCGCCAGCAGCCTGAACGTGGACACTGAAGCTTTCTTT
CDR3: CASSLNVDTEAFF

V: TRBV12-3/TRBV12-4
J: TRBJ2-2
size: -
D: -
DNA: TGTGCCAGCAGTTTAGCCGATTCATCGGCCGGGGAGCTGTTTTTT
CDR3: CASSLADSSAGELFF

V: TRBV29-1
J: TRBJ1-2
size: -
D: -
DNA: TGCAGCGTTGAAGCCTACCGGAGGACTAACTATGGCTACACCTTC
CDR3: CSVEAYRRTNYGYTF

V: TRBV20-1
J: TRBJ2-2
size: few
D: -
DNA: TGCAGTGGACAGGAATCGAACACCGGGGAGCTGTTTTTT
CDR3: CSGQESNTGELFF

V: TRBV3-1
J: TRBJ2-6
size: few
D: -
DNA: TGTGCCAGCAGCCAAAGTGGCAAACCTCGATTCTCTGGGGCCAACGTCCTGACTTTC
CDR3: CASSQSGKPRFSGANVLTF

V: TRBV4-1
J: TRBJ1-1
size: many
D: -
DNA: TGCGCCAGCAGCCATGGGCCGGGACGGAAGAACACTGAAGCTTTCTTT
CDR3: CASSHGPGRKNTEAFF

V: TRBV6-1
J: TRBJ1-5
size: many
D: TRBD1
DNA: TGTGCCAGTCGGGACAGAAATCAGCCCCAGCATTTT
CDR3: CASRDRNQPQHF

V: TRBV9
J: TRBJ1-2
size: many
D: -
DNA: TGTGCCAGCTTCGGGGTCTATGGCTACACCTTC
CDR3: CASFGVYGYTF

V: TRBV7-8
J: TRBJ2-5
size: many
D: TRBD2
DNA: TGTGCCAGCAGCCCAAATCCGGGACTAGCCCTCCAAGAGACCCAGTACTTC
CDR3: CASSPNPGLALQETQYF

V: TRBV24-1
J: TRBJ1-1
size: -
D: -
DNA: TGTGCCACCAGGGTGGACCCGAACACTGAAGCTTTCTTT
CDR3: CATRVDPNTEAFF

V: TRBV2
J: TRBJ2-2
size: -
D: -
DNA: TGTGCCAGCAGCCTATCAGGACTCCACACCGGGGAGCTGTTTTTT
CDR3: CASSLSGLHTGELFF

V: TRBV11-2
J: TRBJ1-1
size: many
D: TRBD1
DNA: TGTGCCAGCAGCCGACTAGCTACAGGGGTTGGTGAAGCTTTCTTT
CDR3: CASSRLATGVGEAFF

V: TRBV6-2/TRBV6-3
J: TRBJ1-5
size: -
D: TRBD1
DNA: TGTGCCAGCAGACCGACAGGGTCCGGAAGGGAGCATTTT
CDR3: CASRPTGSGREHF

V: TRBV28
J: TRBJ2-7
size: -
D: TRBD1
DNA: TGTGCCAGCAGTCCTGGCGGGACAGGAAACTACGAGCAGTACTTC
CDR3: CASSPGGTGNYEQYF

V: TRBV6-1
J: TRBJ1-2
size: many
D: -
DNA: TGTGCCAGCAGGAACCAGGGACCGGCTGGCTACACCTTC
CDR3: CASRNQGPAGYTF

V: TRBV12-3/TRBV12-4
J: TRBJ1-2
size: few
D: TRBD1
DNA: TGTGCCAGCAGTTTGTCGACAGGGTATGGCTACACCTTC
CDR3: CASSLSTGYGYTF

V: TRBV2
J: TRBJ1-1
size: -
D: -
DNA: TGTGCCAGCAGTGAAGGTCGGGGGATGAACACTGAAGCTTTCTTT
CDR3: CASSEGRGMNTEAFF

V: TRBV30
J: TRBJ2-5
size: many
D: -
DNA: TGTGCCTGGAGTGCCTCGGGGTACGGTGTTGAGACCCAGTACTTC
CDR3: CAWSASGYGVETQYF

V: TRBV6-5
J: TRBJ1-2
size: many
D: TRBD1
DNA: TGTGCCAGCAGCTCTGACAGGGGCCCTGTTTATGGCTACACCTTC
CDR3: CASSSDRGPVYGYTF

V: TRBV12-3/TRBV12-4
J: TRBJ2-7
size: -
D: TRBD2
DNA: TGTGCCAGCAGTCCAGGACTAGCGGGAATCTCCTACGAGCAGTACTTC
CDR3: CASSPGLAGISYEQYF

V: TRBV6-1
J: TRBJ2-7
size: once
D: -
DNA: TGTGCCAGCAGACGTCCGGGACGGTTATACGAGCAGTACTTC
CDR3: CASRRPGRLYEQYF

V: TRBV7-9
J: TRBJ1-2
size: many
D: -
DNA: TGTGCCAGCAGCTTAGAAGTGGCGAGCGTCTATGGCTACACCTTC
CDR3: CASSLEVASVYGYTF